This T cell receptor (beta chain) derives from a study of cytotoxic CD8 clonotypes in ibrutinib-treated CLL. Background on the study: Response sampling took place at median around 12 months of treatment, range 6 to 36. Broader study findings: The public clonotypes identified were infrequent and showed contraction or stability on treatment.

Comment on this clone: Its matching antigen is unknown.

Germline V gene lookup returns CDR1 SQVTM and CDR2 ANQGSEA. V shed 1 base and J shed 5 bases, with 12 bases lying between them. This CDR3 has 14 residues. Target depth was 1 in 200,000 to 1 in 1 million T cells, about 10x per clonotype. This table comes from immunoSEQ multiplex PCR, and its TCRdb copy is limited to in-frame clones, with some not included. The profile covers fewer than 75,000 clones, with around 68% appearing a single time and 43% taken by the ten largest. This sequence was found in a human donor with chronic lymphocytic leukemia. The sequencing here drew on PBMCs, taken after 12 months of ibrutinib treatment. This chain uses TRBV29-1 with TRBJ2-1; D is ambiguous. The CDR3: CSVEGRSYDNEQFF. The CDR3 coding sequence is TGCAGCGTTGAAGGCAGGTCCTACGACAATGAGCAGTTCTTC.